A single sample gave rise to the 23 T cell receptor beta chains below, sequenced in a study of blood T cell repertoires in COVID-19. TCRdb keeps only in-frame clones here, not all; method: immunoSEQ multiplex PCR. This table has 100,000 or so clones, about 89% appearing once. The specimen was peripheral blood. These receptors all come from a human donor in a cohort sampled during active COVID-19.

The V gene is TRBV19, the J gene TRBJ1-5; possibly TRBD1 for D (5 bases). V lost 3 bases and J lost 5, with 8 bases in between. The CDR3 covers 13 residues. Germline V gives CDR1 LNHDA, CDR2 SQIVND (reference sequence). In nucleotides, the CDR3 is TGTGCCAGTAGTATCAGGGTAGATCAGCCCCAGCATTTT. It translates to CASSIRVDQPQHF.

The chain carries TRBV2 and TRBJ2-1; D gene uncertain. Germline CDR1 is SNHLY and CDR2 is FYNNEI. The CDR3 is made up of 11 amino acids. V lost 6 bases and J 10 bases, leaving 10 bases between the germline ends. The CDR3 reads CASSAGSEQFF. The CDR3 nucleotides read TGTGCCAGCAGCGCCGGGTCAGAGCAGTTCTTC.

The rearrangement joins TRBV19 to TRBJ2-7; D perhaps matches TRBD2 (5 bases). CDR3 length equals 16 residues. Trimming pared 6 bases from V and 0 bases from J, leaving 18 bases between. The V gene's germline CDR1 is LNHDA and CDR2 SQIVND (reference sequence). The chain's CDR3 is CASSRGQAATSYEQYF. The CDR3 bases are TGTGCCAGTAGCCGAGGGCAGGCGGCGACCTCCTACGAGCAGTACTTC. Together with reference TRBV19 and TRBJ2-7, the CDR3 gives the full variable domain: DGGITQSPKYLFRKEGQNVTLSCEQNLNHDAMYWYRQDPGQGLRLIYYSQIVNDFQKGDIAEGYSVSREKKESFPLTVTSAQKNPTAFYLCASSRGQAATSYEQYFGPGTRLTVT.

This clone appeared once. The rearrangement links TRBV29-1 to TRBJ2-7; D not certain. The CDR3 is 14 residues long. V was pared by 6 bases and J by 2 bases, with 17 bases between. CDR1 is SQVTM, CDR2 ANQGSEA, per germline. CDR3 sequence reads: CSVLSPGAAYEQYF. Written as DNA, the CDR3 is TGCAGCGTCCTGTCCCCGGGTGCCGCCTACGAGCAGTACTTC.

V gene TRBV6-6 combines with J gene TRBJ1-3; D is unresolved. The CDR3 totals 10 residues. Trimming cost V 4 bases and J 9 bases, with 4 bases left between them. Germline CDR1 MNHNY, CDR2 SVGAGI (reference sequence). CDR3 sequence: CASSSSTIYF. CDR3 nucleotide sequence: TGTGCCAGCAGTTCTTCCACCATATATTTT.

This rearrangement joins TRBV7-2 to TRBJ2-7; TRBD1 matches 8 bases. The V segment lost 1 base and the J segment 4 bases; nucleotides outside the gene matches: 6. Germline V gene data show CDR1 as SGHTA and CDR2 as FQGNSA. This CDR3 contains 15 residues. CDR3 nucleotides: TGTGCCAGCAGCTTAGTGGCAGGACAGGGTTACGAGCAGTACTTC. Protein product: CASSLVAGQGYEQYF. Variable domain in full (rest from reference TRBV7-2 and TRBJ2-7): GAGVSQSPSNKVTEKGKDVELRCDPISGHTALYWYRQSLGQGLEFLIYFQGNSAPDKSGLPSDRFSAERTGGSVSTLTIQRTQQEDSAVYLCASSLVAGQGYEQYFGPGTRLTVT.

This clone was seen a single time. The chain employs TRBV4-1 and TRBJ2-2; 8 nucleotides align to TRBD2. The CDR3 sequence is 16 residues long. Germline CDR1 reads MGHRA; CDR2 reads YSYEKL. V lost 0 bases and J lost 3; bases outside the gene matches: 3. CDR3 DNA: TGCGCCAGCAGCCAAGATCGAGCGGGAGACACCGGGGAGCTGTTTTTT. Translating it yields CASSQDRAGDTGELFF.

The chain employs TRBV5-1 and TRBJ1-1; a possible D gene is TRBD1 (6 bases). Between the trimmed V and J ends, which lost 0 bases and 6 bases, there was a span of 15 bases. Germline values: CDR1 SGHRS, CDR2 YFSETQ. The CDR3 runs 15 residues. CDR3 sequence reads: CASSLVQGLTAEAFF. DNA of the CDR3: TGCGCCAGCAGCTTGGTTCAGGGGCTCACGGCTGAAGCTTTCTTT.

The CDR3 nucleotides read TGTGCCAGCAGGCACCCGGGGACTAACACCGGGGAGCTGTTTTTT. The encoded protein is CASRHPGTNTGELFF. The chain is built from TRBV11-2 and TRBJ2-2, with D possibly TRBD2 on 6 matching bases. This CDR3 has 15 residues. Trimming pared 6 bases from V and 2 bases from J, leaving 13 bases between. The germline V gene has CDR1 SGHAT and CDR2 FQNNGV. Full variable domain (remainder filled in from reference TRBV11-2 and TRBJ2-2): EAGVAQSPRYKIIEKRQSVAFWCNPISGHATLYWYQQILGQGPKLLIQFQNNGVVDDSQLPKDRFSAERLKGVDSTLKIQPAKLEDSAVYLCASRHPGTNTGELFFGEGSRLTVL.

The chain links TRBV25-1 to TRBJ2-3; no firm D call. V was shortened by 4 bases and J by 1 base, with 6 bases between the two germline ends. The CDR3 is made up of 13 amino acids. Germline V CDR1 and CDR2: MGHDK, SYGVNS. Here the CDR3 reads CASSAQGTDTQYF. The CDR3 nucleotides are TGTGCCAGCAGTGCCCAGGGCACAGATACGCAGTATTTT.

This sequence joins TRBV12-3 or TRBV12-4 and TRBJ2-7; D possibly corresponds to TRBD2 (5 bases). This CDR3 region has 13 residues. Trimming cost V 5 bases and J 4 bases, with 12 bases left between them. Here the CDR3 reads CASSLTDLYEQYF. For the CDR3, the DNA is TGTGCCAGCAGTCTCACGGACTTGTACGAGCAGTACTTC.

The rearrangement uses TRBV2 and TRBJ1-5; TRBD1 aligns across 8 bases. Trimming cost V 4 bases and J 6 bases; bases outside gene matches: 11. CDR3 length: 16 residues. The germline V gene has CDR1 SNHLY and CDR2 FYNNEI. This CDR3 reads CASSGRGTGRTQPQHF. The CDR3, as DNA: TGTGCCAGCAGTGGAAGGGGGACAGGCCGTACTCAGCCCCAGCATTTT.

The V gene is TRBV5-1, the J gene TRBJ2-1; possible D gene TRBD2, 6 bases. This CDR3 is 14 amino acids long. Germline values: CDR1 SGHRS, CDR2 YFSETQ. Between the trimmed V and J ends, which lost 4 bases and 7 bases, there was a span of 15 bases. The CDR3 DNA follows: TGCGCCAGCAGCAGGGACTCCTGGGGAAATGAGCAGTTCTTC. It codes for CASSRDSWGNEQFF.

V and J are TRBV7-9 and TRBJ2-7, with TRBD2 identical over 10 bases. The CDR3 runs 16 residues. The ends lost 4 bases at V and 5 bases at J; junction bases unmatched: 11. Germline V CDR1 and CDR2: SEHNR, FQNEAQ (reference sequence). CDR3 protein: CASSSTGSGRAHEQYF. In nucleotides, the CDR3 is TGTGCCAGCAGCTCCACGGGGAGCGGGAGGGCCCACGAGCAGTACTTC.

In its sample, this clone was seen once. The CDR3 nucleotides read TGCGCCAGCAGTGATCTGAGCTCCTACAATGAGCAGTTCTTC. Its protein product is CASSDLSSYNEQFF. This chain links TRBV10-2 with TRBJ2-1; D is unresolved. The CDR3 extends over 14 amino acids. V was clipped by 3 bases and J by 0 bases, with 6 bases between them. CDR1 is WSHSY, CDR2 SAAADI, per germline.

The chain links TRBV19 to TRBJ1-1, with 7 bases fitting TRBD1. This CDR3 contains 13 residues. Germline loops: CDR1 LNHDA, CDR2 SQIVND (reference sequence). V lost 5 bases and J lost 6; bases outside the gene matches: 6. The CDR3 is CASSPRQGAEAFF. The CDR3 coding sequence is TGTGCCAGTAGTCCCCGACAGGGAGCTGAAGCTTTCTTT. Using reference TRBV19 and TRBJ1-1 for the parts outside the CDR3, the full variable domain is DGGITQSPKYLFRKEGQNVTLSCEQNLNHDAMYWYRQDPGQGLRLIYYSQIVNDFQKGDIAEGYSVSREKKESFPLTVTSAQKNPTAFYLCASSPRQGAEAFFGQGTRLTVV.

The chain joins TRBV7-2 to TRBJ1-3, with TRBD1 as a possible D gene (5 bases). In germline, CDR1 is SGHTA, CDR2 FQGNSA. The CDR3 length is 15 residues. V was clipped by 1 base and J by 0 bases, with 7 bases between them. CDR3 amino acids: CASSLDRSSGNTIYF. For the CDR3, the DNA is TGTGCCAGCAGCTTAGACAGGTCCTCTGGAAACACCATATATTTT.

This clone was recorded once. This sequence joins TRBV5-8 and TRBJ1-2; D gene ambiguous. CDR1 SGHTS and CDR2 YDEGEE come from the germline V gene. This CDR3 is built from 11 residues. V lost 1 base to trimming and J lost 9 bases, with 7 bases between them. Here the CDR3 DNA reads TGTGCCAGCAGCTTGTGGCAGAGCTACACCTTC. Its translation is CASSLWQSYTF.

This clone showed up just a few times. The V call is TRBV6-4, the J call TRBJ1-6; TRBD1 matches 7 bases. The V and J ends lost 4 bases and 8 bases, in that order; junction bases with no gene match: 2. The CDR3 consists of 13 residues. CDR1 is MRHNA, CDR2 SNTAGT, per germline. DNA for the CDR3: TGTGCCAGCAGTGCCGACAGGGATTCACCCCTCCACTTT. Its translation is CASSADRDSPLHF.

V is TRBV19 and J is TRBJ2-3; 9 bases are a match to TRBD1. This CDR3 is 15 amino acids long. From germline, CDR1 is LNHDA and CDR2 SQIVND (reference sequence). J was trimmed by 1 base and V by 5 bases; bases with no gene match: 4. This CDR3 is CASSPRTGGTDTQYF. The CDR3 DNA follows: TGTGCCAGTAGTCCCCGGACAGGGGGCACAGATACGCAGTATTTT. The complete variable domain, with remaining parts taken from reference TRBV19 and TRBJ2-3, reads DGGITQSPKYLFRKEGQNVTLSCEQNLNHDAMYWYRQDPGQGLRLIYYSQIVNDFQKGDIAEGYSVSREKKESFPLTVTSAQKNPTAFYLCASSPRTGGTDTQYFGPGTRLTVL.

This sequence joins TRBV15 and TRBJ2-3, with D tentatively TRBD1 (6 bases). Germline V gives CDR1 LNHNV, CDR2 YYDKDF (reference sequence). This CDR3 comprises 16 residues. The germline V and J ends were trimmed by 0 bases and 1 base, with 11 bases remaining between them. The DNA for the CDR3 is TGTGCCACCAGCAGAGACCTGACAGGACGCACAGATACGCAGTATTTT. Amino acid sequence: CATSRDLTGRTDTQYF.

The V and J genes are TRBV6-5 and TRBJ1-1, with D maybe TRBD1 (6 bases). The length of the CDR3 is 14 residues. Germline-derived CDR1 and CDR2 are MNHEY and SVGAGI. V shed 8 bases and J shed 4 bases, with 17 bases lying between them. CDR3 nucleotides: TGTGCCAGCGGGGGCGAGTCGGTTAGCACTGAAGCTTTCTTT. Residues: CASGGESVSTEAFF.

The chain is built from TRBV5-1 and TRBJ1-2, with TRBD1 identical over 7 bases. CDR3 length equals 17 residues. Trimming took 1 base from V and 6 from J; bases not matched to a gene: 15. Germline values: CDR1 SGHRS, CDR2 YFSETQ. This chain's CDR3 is CASSLFEGARDRHGYTF. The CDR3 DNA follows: TGCGCCAGCAGCTTGTTTGAGGGGGCGAGGGACCGCCATGGCTACACCTTC.